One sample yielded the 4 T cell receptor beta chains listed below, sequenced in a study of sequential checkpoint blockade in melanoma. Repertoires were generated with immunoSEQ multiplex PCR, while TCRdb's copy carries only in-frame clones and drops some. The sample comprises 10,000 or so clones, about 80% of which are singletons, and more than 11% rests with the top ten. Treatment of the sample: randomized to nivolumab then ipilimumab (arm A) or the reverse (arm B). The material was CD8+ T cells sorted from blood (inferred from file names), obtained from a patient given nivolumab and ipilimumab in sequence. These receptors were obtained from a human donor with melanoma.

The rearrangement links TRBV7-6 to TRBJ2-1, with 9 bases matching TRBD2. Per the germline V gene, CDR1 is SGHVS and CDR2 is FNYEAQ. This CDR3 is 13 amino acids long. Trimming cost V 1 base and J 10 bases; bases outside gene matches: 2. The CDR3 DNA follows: TGTGCCAGCAGCTTAGTTGCGGGAGGGGAGCAGTTCTTC. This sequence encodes CASSLVAGGEQFF.

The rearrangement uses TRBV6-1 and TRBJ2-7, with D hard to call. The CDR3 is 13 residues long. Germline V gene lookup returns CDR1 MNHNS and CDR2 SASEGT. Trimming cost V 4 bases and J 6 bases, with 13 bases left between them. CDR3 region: CASSARHDREQYV. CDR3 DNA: TGTGCCAGCAGTGCGAGACACGATCGCGAGCAGTACGTC.

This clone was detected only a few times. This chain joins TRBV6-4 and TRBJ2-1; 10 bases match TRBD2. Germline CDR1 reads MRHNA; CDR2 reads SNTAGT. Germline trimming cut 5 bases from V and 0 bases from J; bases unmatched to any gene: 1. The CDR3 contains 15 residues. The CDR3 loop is CASSPSGSSYNEQFF. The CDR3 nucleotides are TGTGCCAGCAGTCCTAGCGGGAGCTCCTACAATGAGCAGTTCTTC.

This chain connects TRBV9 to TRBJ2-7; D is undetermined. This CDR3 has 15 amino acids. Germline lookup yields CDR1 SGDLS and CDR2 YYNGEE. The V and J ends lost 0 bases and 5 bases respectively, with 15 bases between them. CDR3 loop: CASSVAQSLQNEQYF. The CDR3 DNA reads TGTGCCAGCAGCGTAGCTCAGTCTTTACAGAACGAGCAGTACTTC.